These 23 T cell receptor beta chains came from one sample sequenced in a study of OX40 agonist ivuxolimab in advanced cancers. Profiled with immunoSEQ multiplex PCR; TCRdb holds only in-frame clones, not every one. The sample includes 36,000 or so clones, roughly 77% of them seen just once. The sample here was CD4+ or CD8+ T cells sorted from blood, taken in a trial of the OX40 agonist ivuxolimab. Receptors were obtained from an adult with an advanced solid tumor such as melanoma, head and neck, liver or kidney cancer.

The chain joins TRBV30 to TRBJ2-1, with a possible D match to TRBD2 (5 bases). CDR3 length: 16 amino acids. The V end was cut by 4 bases, the J end by 6 bases, with 22 bases between. The germline CDR1 and CDR2 sequences are GTSNPN and SVGIG (reference sequence). The CDR3 nucleotides are TGTGCCTGGACCCCCCCCGGACTCCGTTCCCCCAATGAGCAGTTCTTC. Translating it yields CAWTPPGLRSPNEQFF.

The rearrangement links TRBV25-1 to TRBJ2-6, with TRBD2 as a possible D gene (6 bases). Germline CDR1 MGHDK, CDR2 SYGVNS. The CDR3 is 15 residues long. Trimming removed 4 bases from V and 1 base from J, with 8 bases in between. CDR3 loop: CASSVGGSGANVLTF. CDR3 nucleotide sequence: TGTGCCAGCAGTGTAGGAGGGTCTGGGGCCAACGTCCTGACTTTC.

The chain joins TRBV13 to TRBJ2-2; 10 bases match TRBD2. V lost 8 bases and J lost 6; bases outside the gene matches: 6. Germline CDR1 PRHDT, CDR2 FYEKMQ (reference sequence). CDR3 length equals 14 residues. CDR3 bases: TGTGCCAGCCATAGAGCGGGAGGGCCCGGGGAGCTGTTTTTT. This sequence encodes CASHRAGGPGELFF.

The chain uses TRBV7-3 and TRBJ2-1; TRBD2 agrees at 9 bases. The V segment lost 4 bases and the J segment 2 bases; nucleotides outside the gene matches: 6. Germline loops: CDR1 SGHTA, CDR2 FQGTGA. The CDR3 spans 16 residues. Written as DNA, the CDR3 is TGTGCCAGCAGCTCCGGACTAGCGCGCCCCTACAATGAGCAGTTCTTC. This codes for CASSSGLARPYNEQFF. Variable domain in full (rest from reference TRBV7-3 and TRBJ2-1): GAGVSQTPSNKVTEKGKYVELRCDPISGHTALYWYRQSLGQGPEFLIYFQGTGAADDSGLPNDRFFAVRPEGSVSTLKIQRTERGDSAVYLCASSSGLARPYNEQFFGPGTRLTVL.

This chain links TRBV6-6 with TRBJ2-1; D perhaps matches TRBD1 (6 bases). Deletions cut 7 bases from V and 8 bases from J, with 15 bases between. From germline, CDR1 is MNHNY and CDR2 SVGAGI (reference sequence). CDR3 length equals 13 residues. The CDR3 loop is CASMPPGAHEQFF. CDR3 in DNA: TGTGCCAGCATGCCCCCAGGGGCCCATGAGCAGTTCTTC.

This clone was detected only a few times. The chain employs TRBV6-1 and TRBJ1-1; possible D gene TRBD1, 5 bases. The CDR3 has 14 amino acids. Looked up from germline, CDR1 is MNHNS and CDR2 is SASEGT. V lost 4 bases, J lost 4 bases, and 13 bases lay in between. The CDR3 DNA follows: TGTGCCAGCAGTGGACCCAGGGCCGGCACTGAAGCTTTCTTT. Its translation is CASSGPRAGTEAFF.

This chain links TRBV28 with TRBJ1-1, with D unresolved. CDR1 MDHEN and CDR2 SYDVKM come from the germline V gene. V lost 7 bases, J lost 6 bases, and 9 bases lay in between. The CDR3 covers 11 residues. The DNA for the CDR3 is TGTGCCAGCAAGGGCGGCGCTGAAGCTTTCTTT. Protein product: CASKGGAEAFF.

This clone has ten or more counts. Other nucleotide sequences from this sample produce the same CDR3. The chain links TRBV19 to TRBJ1-1, with no clear D. The CDR3 length is 13 residues. Germline CDR1 reads LNHDA; CDR2 reads SQIVND (reference sequence). Trimming took 7 bases from V and 1 from J, leaving 10 bases between them. The DNA for the CDR3 is TGTGCCAGTAACCCAAGGGAGAACACTGAAGCTTTCTTT. It encodes CASNPRENTEAFF.

The CDR3 sequence: CASSQASEHRSPFF. The DNA for the CDR3 is TGTGCCAGCAGCCAAGCTAGCGAACACCGGAGCCCGTTCTTC. This chain joins TRBV4-2 and TRBJ2-1; possibly TRBD2 for D (6 bases). The V and J ends lost 1 base and 15 bases respectively, with 19 bases between them. The germline gives CDR1 LGHNA, CDR2 YNFKEQ. The CDR3 contains 14 residues.

The chain carries TRBV11-2 and TRBJ2-7, with D hard to call. The V end was cut by 0 bases, the J end by 3 bases, with 0 bases between. Germline values: CDR1 SGHAT, CDR2 FQNNGV. The length of the CDR3 is 11 residues. As DNA, the CDR3 is TGTGCCAGCAGCTTAGACTACGAGCAGTACTTC. As protein: CASSLDYEQYF.

The rearrangement uses TRBV6-6 and TRBJ1-2, with D uncertain. CDR3 length: 13 residues. The germline V and J ends were trimmed by 0 bases and 4 bases, with 6 bases remaining between them. Germline-derived CDR1 and CDR2 are MNHNY and SVGAGI (reference sequence). The CDR3 region is CASSYSGFYGYTF. The CDR3 bases are TGTGCCAGCAGTTACTCCGGATTCTATGGCTACACCTTC.

V and J are TRBV28 and TRBJ2-2; 12 bases map to TRBD2. With V trimmed by 4 bases and J by 4 bases, 10 bases remained unmatched. This CDR3 is built from 18 residues. The germline gives CDR1 MDHEN, CDR2 SYDVKM. This CDR3 reads CASSSGLAGLRGTGELFF. CDR3 bases: TGTGCCAGCAGTTCCGGACTAGCGGGATTGCGAGGCACCGGGGAGCTGTTTTTT.

This clone was detected a few times. V is TRBV6-5 and J is TRBJ1-1; TRBD1 is a possible D gene (6 bases). Trimming took 2 bases from V and 6 from J, leaving 16 bases between them. The CDR3 runs to 15 residues. CDR1 is MNHEY, CDR2 SVGAGI, per germline. The CDR3 bases are TGTGCCAGCAGTTACAGACTGGGGGCGGGGGCTGAAGCTTTCTTT. As protein: CASSYRLGAGAEAFF.

This clone was detected a few times. V usage is TRBV5-1 and J usage is TRBJ2-7; D unresolved. The CDR3 runs to 12 residues. The V end was cut by 0 bases, the J end by 3 bases, with 4 bases between. Germline CDR1 and CDR2: SGHRS and YFSETQ. This CDR3 reads CASSLGGYEQYF. CDR3 DNA sequence: TGCGCCAGCAGCTTGGGGGGCTACGAGCAGTACTTC.

V usage is TRBV5-6 and J usage is TRBJ2-5; D not certain. Looked up from germline, CDR1 is SGHDT and CDR2 is YYEEEE. Trimming pared 3 bases from V and 1 base from J, leaving 13 bases between. The CDR3 runs to 15 residues. CDR3 region: CASSSRLVLQETQYF. The CDR3 DNA is TGTGCCAGCAGCTCTAGACTGGTCCTCCAAGAGACCCAGTACTTC.

The chain couples TRBV6-6 to TRBJ2-5; D is possibly TRBD1 or TRBD2 (6 bases each). The CDR3 has 15 amino acids. From germline, CDR1 is MNHNY and CDR2 SVGAGI (reference sequence). V was cut by 5 bases and J by 5 bases, with 18 bases left in between. The CDR3 bases are TGTGCCAGCAGTAGGGGTGGGGGGCAAATGGAGACCCAGTACTTC. Encoded protein: CASSRGGGQMETQYF.

This clone was detected only once. The J gene is TRBJ1-4, the V gene TRBV4-2; D remains ambiguous. Germline CDR1 reads LGHNA; CDR2 reads YNFKEQ. V dropped 3 bases and J dropped 6 bases, with 14 bases sitting between them. The CDR3 length is 15 residues. CDR3 residues: CASSHGPQEDEKLFF. CDR3 bases: TGTGCCAGCAGCCACGGGCCCCAGGAGGATGAAAAACTGTTTTTT.

The V gene is TRBV29-1, the J gene TRBJ2-7, with D maybe TRBD2 (5 bases). The CDR3 is 14 amino acids. With 0 bases removed from V and 6 bases from J, the gap between germline ends came to 15 bases. The germline CDR1 and CDR2 sequences are SQVTM and ANQGSEA. CDR3 residues: CSVEEAEGLGEQYF. DNA of the CDR3: TGCAGCGTTGAAGAAGCTGAGGGTTTGGGCGAGCAGTACTTC.

This rearrangement joins TRBV9 to TRBJ2-2; D may correspond to TRBD1 or TRBD2 (5 bases each). CDR3 length: 16 residues. Trimming took 0 bases from V and 4 from J, leaving 13 bases between them. Germline CDR1 is SGDLS and CDR2 is YYNGEE. The CDR3 DNA follows: TGTGCCAGCAGCGTAGTAGGAACTAGGGGCACCGGGGAGCTGTTTTTT. Its protein product is CASSVVGTRGTGELFF. Variable domain in full (rest from reference TRBV9 and TRBJ2-2): DSGVTQTPKHLITATGQRVTLRCSPRSGDLSVYWYQQSLDQGLQFLIQYYNGEERAKGNILERFSAQQFPDLHSELNLSSLELGDSALYFCASSVVGTRGTGELFFGEGSRLTVL.

The CDR3 is CASSFPGTTYNEKLFF. The CDR3 DNA follows: TGTGCCAGCAGCTTCCCCGGGACAACTTATAATGAAAAACTGTTTTTT. This rearrangement joins TRBV5-5 to TRBJ1-4; the D gene is possibly TRBD1 (6 bases). The CDR3 is made up of 16 amino acids. CDR1 SGHKS and CDR2 YYEKEE come from the germline V gene (reference sequence). V lost 2 bases and J lost 4, with 15 bases in between.

A remark on this clone: Other nucleotide sequences in the sample specify the same CDR3. V gene TRBV18 combines with J gene TRBJ1-1, with D unresolved. Looked up from germline, CDR1 is KGHSH and CDR2 is LQKENI. V lost 4 bases and J 1 base, leaving 4 bases between the germline ends. CDR3 length: 12 residues. CDR3 DNA: TGTGCCAGCTCACAACGGAACACTGAAGCTTTCTTT. As protein: CASSQRNTEAFF. Based on the CDR3 plus reference TRBV18 and TRBJ1-1, the full variable domain is NAGVMQNPRHLVRRRGQEARLRCSPMKGHSHVYWYRQLPEEGLKFMVYLQKENIIDESGMPKERFSAEFPKEGPSILRIQQVVRGDSAAYFCASSQRNTEAFFGQGTRLTVV.

This clone appeared a few times. The chain links TRBV27 to TRBJ1-5; 8 bases agree with TRBD1. This CDR3 spans 14 amino acids. With V trimmed by 7 bases and J by 4 bases, 6 bases remained unmatched. CDR1 and CDR2 from the germline V gene are MNHEY and SMNVEV (reference sequence). The CDR3 sequence: CASTRTGKNQPQHF. CDR3 DNA: TGTGCCAGCACCCGGACAGGGAAGAATCAGCCCCAGCATTTT.

This clone turned up a few times. The rearrangement joins TRBV7-9 to TRBJ2-2, with D perhaps matching TRBD1 or TRBD2 (5 bases each). There are 13 residues in the CDR3. The V gene lost 11 bases and the J gene lost 0 bases, with 10 bases spanning the gap. Germline CDR1 reads SEHNR; CDR2 reads FQNEAQ (reference sequence). CDR3 region: CALGDTNTGELFF. CDR3 bases: TGTGCCCTGGGGGATACGAACACCGGGGAGCTGTTTTTT.